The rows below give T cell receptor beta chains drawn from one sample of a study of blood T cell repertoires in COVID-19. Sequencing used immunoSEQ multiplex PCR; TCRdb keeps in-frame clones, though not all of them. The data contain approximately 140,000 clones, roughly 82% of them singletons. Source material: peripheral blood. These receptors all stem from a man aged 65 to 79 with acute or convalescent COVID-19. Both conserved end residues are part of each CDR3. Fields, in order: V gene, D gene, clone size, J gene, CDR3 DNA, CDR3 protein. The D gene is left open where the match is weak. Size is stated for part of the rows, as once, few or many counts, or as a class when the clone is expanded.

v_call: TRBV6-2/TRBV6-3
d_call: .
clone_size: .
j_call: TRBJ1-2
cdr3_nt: TGTGCCAGCAGCCCCCTACTCCTGACTTCTCGCGCTGGCTACACCTTC
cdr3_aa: CASSPLLLTSRAGYTF

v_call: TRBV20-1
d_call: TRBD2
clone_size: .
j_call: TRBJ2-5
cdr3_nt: TGCAGTGCTAGTACGGGGGGGCAAGAGACCCAGTACTTC
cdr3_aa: CSASTGGQETQYF

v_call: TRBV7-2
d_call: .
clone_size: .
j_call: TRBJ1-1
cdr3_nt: TGTGCCAGCAGCTTAGTGGTGGGGGCGCAAACTGAAGCTTTCTTT
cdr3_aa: CASSLVVGAQTEAFF

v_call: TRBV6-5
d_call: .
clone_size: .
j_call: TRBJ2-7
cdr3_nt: TGTGCCAGCAGTTACTCGATGGGGGGCTACGAGCAGTACTTC
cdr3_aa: CASSYSMGGYEQYF

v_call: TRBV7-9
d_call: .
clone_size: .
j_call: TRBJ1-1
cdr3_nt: TGTGCCAGCAGCTGGCGACAGGCTACTAACACTGAAGCTTTCTTT
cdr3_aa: CASSWRQATNTEAFF

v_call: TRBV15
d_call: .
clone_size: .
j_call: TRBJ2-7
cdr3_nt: TGTGCCACCAGCAGAGAACGGGATACCTACGAGCAGTACTTC
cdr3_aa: CATSRERDTYEQYF

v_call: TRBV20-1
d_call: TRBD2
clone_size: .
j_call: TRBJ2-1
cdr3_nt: TGCAGTGCTAGTGCACTAGCGGGAGTTTGGGAGCAGTTCTTC
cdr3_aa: CSASALAGVWEQFF

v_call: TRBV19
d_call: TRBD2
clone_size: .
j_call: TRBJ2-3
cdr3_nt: TGTGCCAGTACCAGACTAGCGGGGGGGAGTGTCCCTCTAAGCACAGATACGCAGTATTTT
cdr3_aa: CASTRLAGGSVPLSTDTQYF

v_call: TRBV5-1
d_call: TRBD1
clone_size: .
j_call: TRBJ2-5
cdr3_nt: TGCGCCAGCAGCGATCAGGGGGCGGGTCAAGAGACCCAGTACTTC
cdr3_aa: CASSDQGAGQETQYF

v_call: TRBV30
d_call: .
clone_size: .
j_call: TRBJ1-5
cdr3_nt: TGTGCCTGGAGTGGACAGTATCAGCCCCAGCATTTT
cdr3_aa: CAWSGQYQPQHF

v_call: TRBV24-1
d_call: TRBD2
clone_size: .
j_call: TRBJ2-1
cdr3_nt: TGTGCCACCAGTGACCCGGCTAGCGGGGTCTACAATGAGCAGTTCTTC
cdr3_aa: CATSDPASGVYNEQFF

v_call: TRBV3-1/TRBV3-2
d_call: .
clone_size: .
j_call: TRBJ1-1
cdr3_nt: TGTGCCAGCAGCCAAGGGCTGGGGGCGGCCTCTGAAGCTTTCTTT
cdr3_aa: CASSQGLGAASEAFF

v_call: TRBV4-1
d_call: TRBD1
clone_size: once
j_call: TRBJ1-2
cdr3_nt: TGCGCCAGCAGCCTCCCGGGACAGGGCCTTCAAGGCTACACCTTC
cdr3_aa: CASSLPGQGLQGYTF

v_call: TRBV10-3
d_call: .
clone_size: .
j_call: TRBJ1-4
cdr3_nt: TGTGCCATCAGTCTGGGACGCGGGGGAACTAATGAAAAACTGTTTTTT
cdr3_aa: CAISLGRGGTNEKLFF

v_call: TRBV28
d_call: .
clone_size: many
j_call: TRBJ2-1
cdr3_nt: TGTGCCAGCAGTCGCGGGGTCTCCTACAATGAGCAGTTCTTC
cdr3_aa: CASSRGVSYNEQFF

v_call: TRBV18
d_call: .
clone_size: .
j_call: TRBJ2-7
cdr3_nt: TGTGCCAGCTCACTATCCAGGGACTCCTACGAGCAGTACTTC
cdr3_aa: CASSLSRDSYEQYF

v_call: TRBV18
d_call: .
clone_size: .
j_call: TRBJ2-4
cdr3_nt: TGTGCCAGCTCGTCAACAGGGAGCGCCAAAAACATTCAGTACTTC
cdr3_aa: CASSSTGSAKNIQYF

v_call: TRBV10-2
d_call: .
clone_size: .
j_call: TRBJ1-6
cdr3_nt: TGCGCCAGCAGTGGCCAGAATACTTCACCCCTCCACTTT
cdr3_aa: CASSGQNTSPLHF

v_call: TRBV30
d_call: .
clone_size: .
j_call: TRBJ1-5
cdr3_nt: TGTGCCTGGAGTGCGCGGGGCGGTCAGCCCCAGCATTTT
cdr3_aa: CAWSARGGQPQHF

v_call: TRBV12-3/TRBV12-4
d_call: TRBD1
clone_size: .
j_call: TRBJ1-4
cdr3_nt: TGTGCCAGCACACAGGGGATTGGCGAAAAACTGTTTTTT
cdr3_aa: CASTQGIGEKLFF

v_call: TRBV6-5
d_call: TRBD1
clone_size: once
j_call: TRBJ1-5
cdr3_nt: TGTGCCAGCAGTTCACAGGGGTTAACCAATCAGCCCCAGCATTTT
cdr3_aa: CASSSQGLTNQPQHF

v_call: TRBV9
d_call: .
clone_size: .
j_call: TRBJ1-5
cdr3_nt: TGTGCCAGCAGCCCCAGTGATACAGTGCAACGGCCCCAGCATTTT
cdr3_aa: CASSPSDTVQRPQHF

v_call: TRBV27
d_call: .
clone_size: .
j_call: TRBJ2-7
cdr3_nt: TGTGCCAGCACCTCCCCAGGGTGGCCGAACGAGCAGTACTTC
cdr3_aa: CASTSPGWPNEQYF

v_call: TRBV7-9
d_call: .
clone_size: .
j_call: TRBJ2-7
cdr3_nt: TGTGCCAGCAGCCTGTCCGCGGACAGCGCCGAGCAGTACTTC
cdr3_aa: CASSLSADSAEQYF

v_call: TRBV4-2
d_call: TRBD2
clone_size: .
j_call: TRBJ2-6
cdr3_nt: TGTGCCAGCACCTCATCCGGGACTAGCTCTTCTGGGGCCAACGTCCTGACTTTC
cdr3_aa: CASTSSGTSSSGANVLTF

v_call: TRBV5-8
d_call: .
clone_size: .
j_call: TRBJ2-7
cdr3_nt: TGTGCCAGCAGGCGAGACAGCGAGCAGTACTTC
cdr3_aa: CASRRDSEQYF